Listed below are T cell receptor beta chains from one sample, sequenced in a study of blood T cell repertoires in COVID-19. Only in-frame clones appear in the TCRdb table, and some are missing; sequencing was by immunoSEQ multiplex PCR. The sample holds fewer than 300,000 clones, about 85% seen once. Material for sequencing was PBMCs or T cells enriched from blood (not recorded which). These TCRs come from a woman aged 50 to 65 who had recovered from COVID-19. Both conserved end residues are part of each CDR3. Each record gives: J gene, D gene, clone size, V gene, CDR3 DNA, CDR3 protein. The D gene is left open where the match is weak. Rows give clone size only sometimes, using once, few, many, or a class for an expanded clone.

>TRBJ2-7|TRBD2|.|TRBV5-5
TGTGCCAGCAGCTTGAGCATACTAGCGGGGTCCTACGAGCAGTACTTC
CASSLSILAGSYEQYF
>TRBJ2-3|TRBD2|.|TRBV7-9
TGTGCCAGTCGACTAGCGGGAGGCACAGATACGCAGTATTTT
CASRLAGGTDTQYF
>TRBJ1-4|.|.|TRBV5-1
TGCGCCAGCAGCTTGGGTAATAATGAAAAACTGTTTTTT
CASSLGNNEKLFF
>TRBJ1-3|.|.|TRBV10-2
TGCGCCAGCAGTCAGGGGACGGTTGGAAACACCATATATTTT
CASSQGTVGNTIYF
>TRBJ1-3|TRBD1|once|TRBV5-6
TGTGCCAGCAGCCGGAGACAGGGGCGCTCTGGAAACACCATATATTTT
CASSRRQGRSGNTIYF
>TRBJ1-2|TRBD1|.|TRBV19
TGTGCCAGTAGTATACGGTGGACAGGGCTTGGCTACACCTTC
CASSIRWTGLGYTF
>TRBJ1-5|TRBD1|.|TRBV18
TGTGCCAGCTCACTACAGGGGAATCAGCCCCAGCATTTT
CASSLQGNQPQHF
>TRBJ1-2|TRBD1|.|TRBV19
TGTGCCAGTAGTCTTTCGGGACAGGGGAAATACGGCTACACCTTC
CASSLSGQGKYGYTF
>TRBJ2-3|TRBD1|.|TRBV30
TGTGCCCGAGACAGGGGTAACACAGATACGCAGTATTTT
CARDRGNTDTQYF
>TRBJ1-1|TRBD1|few|TRBV27
TGTGCCAGCAGTTGGACAGGGGGAAGGTCGACTGAAGCTTTCTTT
CASSWTGGRSTEAFF
>TRBJ1-2|TRBD1|.|TRBV13
TGTGCCAGCAGCAACCGGGACAGGCTCTTGACCTTC
CASSNRDRLLTF
>TRBJ2-1|.|.|TRBV7-6
TGTGCCAGCAGCTTAGGTCAGGTGTACAATGAGCAGTTCTTC
CASSLGQVYNEQFF
>TRBJ2-3|TRBD1|.|TRBV19
TGTGCCAGTGGACAGGGGTCAGATACGCAGTATTTT
CASGQGSDTQYF
>TRBJ2-5|TRBD2|.|TRBV5-1
TGCGCCAGCAGCTTGGGACTAGCGGGGGCTCAGACCCAGTACTTC
CASSLGLAGAQTQYF
>TRBJ1-1|.|.|TRBV7-2
TGTGCCAGCAGCTTATGGGGCCCCAACACTGAAGCTTTCTTT
CASSLWGPNTEAFF
>TRBJ1-2|.|.|TRBV5-6
TGTGCCAGCACATTAGGGGCCGTCGCCTATGGCTACACCTTC
CASTLGAVAYGYTF